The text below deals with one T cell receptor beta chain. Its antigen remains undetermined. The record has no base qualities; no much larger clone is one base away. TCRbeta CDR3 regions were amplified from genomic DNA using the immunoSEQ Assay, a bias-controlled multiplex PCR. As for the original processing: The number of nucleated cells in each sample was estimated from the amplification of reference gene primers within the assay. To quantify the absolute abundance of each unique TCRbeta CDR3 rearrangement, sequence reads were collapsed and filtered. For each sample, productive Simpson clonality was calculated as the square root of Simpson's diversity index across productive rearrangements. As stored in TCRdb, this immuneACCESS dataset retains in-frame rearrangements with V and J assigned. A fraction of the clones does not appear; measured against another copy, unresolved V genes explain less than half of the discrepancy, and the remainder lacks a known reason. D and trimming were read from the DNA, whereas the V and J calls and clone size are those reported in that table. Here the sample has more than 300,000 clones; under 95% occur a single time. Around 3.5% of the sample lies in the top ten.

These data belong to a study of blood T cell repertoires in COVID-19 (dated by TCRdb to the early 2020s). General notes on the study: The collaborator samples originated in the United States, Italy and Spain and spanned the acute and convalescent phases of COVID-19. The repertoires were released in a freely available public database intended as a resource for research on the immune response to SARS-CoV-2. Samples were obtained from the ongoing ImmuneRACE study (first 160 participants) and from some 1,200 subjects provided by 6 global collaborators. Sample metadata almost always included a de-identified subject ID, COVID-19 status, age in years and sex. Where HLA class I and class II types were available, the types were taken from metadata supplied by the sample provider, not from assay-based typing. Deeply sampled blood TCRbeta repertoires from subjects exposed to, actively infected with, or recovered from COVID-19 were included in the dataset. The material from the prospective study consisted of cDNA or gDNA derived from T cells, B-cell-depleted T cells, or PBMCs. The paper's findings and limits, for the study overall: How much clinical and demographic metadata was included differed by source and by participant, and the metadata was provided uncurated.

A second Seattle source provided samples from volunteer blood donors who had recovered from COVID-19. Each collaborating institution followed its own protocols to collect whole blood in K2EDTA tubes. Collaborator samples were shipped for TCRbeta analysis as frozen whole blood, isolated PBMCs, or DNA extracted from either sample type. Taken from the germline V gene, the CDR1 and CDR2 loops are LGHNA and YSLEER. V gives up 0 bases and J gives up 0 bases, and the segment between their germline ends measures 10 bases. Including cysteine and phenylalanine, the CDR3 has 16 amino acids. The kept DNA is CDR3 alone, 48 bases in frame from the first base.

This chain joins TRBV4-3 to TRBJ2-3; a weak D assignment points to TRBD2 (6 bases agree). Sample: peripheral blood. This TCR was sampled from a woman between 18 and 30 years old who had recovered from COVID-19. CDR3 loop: CASSQDSGTSTDTQYF. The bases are TGCGCCAGCAGCCAAGATAGCGGTACTAGCACAGATACGCAGTATTTT.